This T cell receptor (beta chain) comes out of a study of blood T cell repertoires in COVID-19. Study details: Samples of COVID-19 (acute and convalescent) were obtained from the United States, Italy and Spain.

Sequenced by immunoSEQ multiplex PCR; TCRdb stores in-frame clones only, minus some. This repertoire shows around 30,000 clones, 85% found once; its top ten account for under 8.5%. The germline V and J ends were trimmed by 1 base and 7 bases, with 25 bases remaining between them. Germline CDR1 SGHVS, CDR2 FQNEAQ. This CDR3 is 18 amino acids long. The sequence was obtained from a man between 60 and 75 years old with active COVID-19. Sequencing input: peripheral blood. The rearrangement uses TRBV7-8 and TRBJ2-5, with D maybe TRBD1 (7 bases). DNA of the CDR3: TGTGCCAGCAGCTTAGGGAGGCAGGGGGGAGGCGGTGGAGGGACCCAGTACTTC. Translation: CASSLGRQGGGGGGTQYF.